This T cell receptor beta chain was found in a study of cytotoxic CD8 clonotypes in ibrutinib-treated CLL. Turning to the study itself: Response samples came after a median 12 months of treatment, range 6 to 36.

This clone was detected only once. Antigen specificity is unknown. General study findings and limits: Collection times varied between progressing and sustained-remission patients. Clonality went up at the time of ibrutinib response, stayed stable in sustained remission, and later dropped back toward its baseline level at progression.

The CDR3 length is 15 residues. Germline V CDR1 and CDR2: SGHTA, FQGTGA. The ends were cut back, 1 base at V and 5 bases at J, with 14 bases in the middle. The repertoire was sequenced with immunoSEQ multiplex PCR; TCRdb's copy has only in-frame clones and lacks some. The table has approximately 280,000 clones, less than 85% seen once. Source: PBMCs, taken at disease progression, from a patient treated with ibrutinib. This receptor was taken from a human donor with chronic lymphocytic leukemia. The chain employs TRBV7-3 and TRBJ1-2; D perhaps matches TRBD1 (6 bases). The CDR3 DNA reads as TGTGCCAGCAGCTTAAGCCCGGGACAACTATATGGCTACACCTTC. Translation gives CASSLSPGQLYGYTF.